This T cell receptor beta chain was identified in a study of sequential checkpoint blockade in melanoma. Study summary: Under 95 pretreatment tumor DNA samples were TCRβ immunosequenced. Fewer than 25 patients had tumor biopsies before treatment and at week 13.

Findings and limits, study-wide: PD-L1 staining and CD8+ counts, not mutational load, tracked tumor T-cell clonality. In arm A, pretreatment tumor clonality was associated with response.

This clone is medium-sized by share. Its antigen is currently unknown. Treatment of the sample: randomized to nivolumab then ipilimumab (arm A) or the reverse (arm B). Germline CDR1 KGHSH, CDR2 LQKENI. This CDR3 has 14 amino acids. Germline trimming cut 5 bases from V and 6 bases from J; bases unmatched to any gene: 9. TCRdb keeps only in-frame clones here, not all; method: immunoSEQ multiplex PCR. The sample holds about 4,700 clones, 15% to 20% seen once. V usage is TRBV18 and J usage is TRBJ2-7, with 8 positions matching TRBD1. This TCR was recovered from a human donor with melanoma. The sample was tumor tissue (inferred from file names), taken from a patient given nivolumab and ipilimumab in sequence. CDR3 in DNA: TGTGCCAGCTCATCAGGGGGCGCCTTCTCCGAGCAGTACTTC. It encodes CASSSGGAFSEQYF.